A single sample is the source of the 6 T cell receptor beta chains below, sequenced in a study of OX40 agonist ivuxolimab in advanced cancers. Generated by immunoSEQ multiplex PCR, the TCRdb table keeps only in-frame clones and is missing some. The sample yields some 40,000 clones, roughly nine tenths seen once. The sample was CD4+ or CD8+ T cells sorted from blood, taken in a trial of the OX40 agonist ivuxolimab. The receptors were gathered from an adult with an advanced solid tumor such as melanoma, head and neck, liver or kidney cancer.

The CDR3 DNA sequence: TGTGCCAGCGGTGACGGGGCAGTGAGGGAAAAACTGTTTTTT. Its translation is CASGDGAVREKLFF. This chain joins TRBV7-9 and TRBJ1-4; D possibly corresponds to TRBD1 (5 bases). The germline V and J ends were trimmed by 8 bases and 8 bases, with 18 bases remaining between them. Germline values: CDR1 SEHNR, CDR2 FQNEAQ (reference sequence). The CDR3 is 14 amino acids.

The J gene is TRBJ1-1, the V gene TRBV9; TRBD1 aligns across 9 bases. Germline V gene lookup returns CDR1 SGDLS and CDR2 YYNGEE. V was clipped by 4 bases and J by 5 bases; unmatched bases: 12. CDR3 length equals 16 residues. The CDR3 region has the DNA TGTGCCAGCAGCCCTCCGGGACAGGGAAGGTGGACTGAAGCTTTCTTT. Translating it yields CASSPPGQGRWTEAFF.

As for this clone: Other DNA sequences from this sample encode an identical CDR3 as well. This rearrangement joins TRBV7-9 to TRBJ2-1; 11 nucleotides line up with TRBD2. CDR1 and CDR2 (germline): SEHNR, FQNEAQ (reference sequence). This CDR3 is 16 amino acids long. After removal of 5 bases from V and 1 base from J, the junction contained 4 bases not matched to a gene. CDR3 sequence: CASSPTSGSSYNEQFF. CDR3 coding DNA: TGTGCCAGCAGCCCAACTAGCGGGAGTTCCTACAATGAGCAGTTCTTC. The full variable domain, its missing parts supplied by reference TRBV7-9 and TRBJ2-1, is DTGVSQNPRHKITKRGQNVTFRCDPISEHNRLYWYRQTLGQGPEFLTYFQNEAQLEKSRLLSDRFSAERPKGSFSTLEIQRTEQGDSAMYLCASSPTSGSSYNEQFFGPGTRLTVL.

This chain links TRBV6-4 with TRBJ1-2, with 12 bases lining up with TRBD1. Germline CDR1 is MRHNA and CDR2 is SNTAGT. V was clipped by 8 bases and J by 7 bases; unmatched bases: 8. The CDR3 has 14 amino acids. The DNA for the CDR3 is TGTGCCAGCTCCGAAGGGACAGGGGGCTTTGGCTACACCTTC. Amino acids: CASSEGTGGFGYTF.

The chain employs TRBV28 and TRBJ2-1, with TRBD1 matching 8 bases. The V and J ends lost 6 bases and 6 bases, in that order; junction bases with no gene match: 4. The CDR3 has 13 residues. Germline CDR1 and CDR2: MDHEN and SYDVKM. The CDR3 spells CASRRTGGNEQFF. The CDR3 DNA reads as TGTGCCAGCAGGCGAACAGGGGGCAATGAGCAGTTCTTC.

CDR3 DNA: TGTGCCAGCAGCCTCCCTGGGGGCGCCTACAATGAGCAGTTCTTC. Translation: CASSLPGGAYNEQFF. The chain recombines TRBV9 with TRBJ2-1, with D perhaps TRBD1 (6 bases). The CDR3 contains 15 residues. Germline V gene sequence: CDR1 SGDLS, CDR2 YYNGEE. V dropped 4 bases and J dropped 2 bases, with 13 bases sitting between them.